The clone carrying this T cell receptor beta chain was seen only a few times. The data are from a study of blood T cell repertoires in COVID-19. Looking at the study overall: Material from acute and convalescent COVID-19 was sourced from the United States, Italy and Spain.

The germline CDR1 and CDR2 sequences are DFQATT and SNEGSKA (reference sequence). The V and J ends lost 7 bases and 8 bases, in that order; junction bases with no gene match: 4. CDR3 length: 11 residues. In the authors' workflow: Reference gene primer amplification in the assay estimated nucleated cell counts. Data came from immunoSEQ multiplex PCR; TCRdb stores just in-frame clones and leaves some out. The V and J calls and clone size come from that table; D and trimming were worked out from the DNA. The data show 220,000 or so clones, around 88% seen once. This chain joins TRBV20-1 and TRBJ2-1; 8 nucleotides align to TRBD2. The sequenced sample consisted of PBMCs or T cells enriched from blood (not recorded which). The receptor comes from a woman aged 50 to 65 with acute COVID-19. The CDR3 DNA reads as TGCAGTGTTGAGCGGGGGTATGAGCAGTTCTTC. As protein: CSVERGYEQFF.